This entry lists 10 T cell receptor beta chains sequenced from one sample in a study of T cell responses to AZD1222 COVID-19 vaccine. TCRdb's copy holds only in-frame clones and misses some; the assay was immunoSEQ multiplex PCR. The sample contains roughly 180,000 clones, 91% of which appear only once. The sample here was peripheral blood, taken 28 days after the second AZD1222 dose. The receptors shown here come from an adult who received the AZD1222 COVID-19 vaccine.

This chain links TRBV30 with TRBJ2-2; TRBD1 is a possible D gene (5 bases). Germline V gene data show CDR1 as GTSNPN and CDR2 as SVGIG (reference sequence). The CDR3 covers 14 residues. V was clipped by 3 bases and J by 4 bases, with 12 bases between them. Here the CDR3 reads CAWRSPGATGELFF. DNA for the CDR3: TGTGCCTGGAGGTCCCCTGGGGCCACCGGGGAGCTGTTTTTT.

The chain combines TRBV5-1 with TRBJ1-5; D gene ambiguous. The CDR3 length is 15 residues. V gave up 2 bases and J gave up 2 bases, with 11 bases separating them. Germline-derived CDR1 and CDR2 are SGHRS and YFSETQ. CDR3 DNA: TGCGCCAGCAGCTTAGGGTCCACCGGCAATCAGCCCCAGCATTTT. It encodes CASSLGSTGNQPQHF.

The chain has TRBV29-1 and TRBJ2-2; D is ambiguous. Per the germline V gene, CDR1 is SQVTM and CDR2 is ANQGSEA. This CDR3 has 14 residues. The V gene lost 3 bases and the J gene lost 5 bases, with 13 bases spanning the gap. DNA for the CDR3: TGCAGCGTTGAGTCCCGGGTTCGGACCGGGGAGCTGTTTTTT. Translated: CSVESRVRTGELFF.

This chain uses TRBV3-1 (or the pseudogene TRBV3-2) with TRBJ2-5, with a weak D call TRBD1 (6 bases). This CDR3 is 15 amino acids long. The germline CDR1 and CDR2 sequences are LGHDT and YNNKEL (reference sequence). The V gene lost 1 base and the J gene lost 4 bases, with 13 bases spanning the gap. CDR3 nucleotides: TGTGCCAGCAGCCAAGGCTACAGGGAAGGAGAGACCCAGTACTTC. Translation: CASSQGYREGETQYF.

V gene TRBV11-2 combines with J gene TRBJ1-1; 8 nucleotides agree with TRBD1. This CDR3 contains 15 residues. The germline gives CDR1 SGHAT, CDR2 FQNNGV. The J segment lost 6 bases and the V segment lost 5 bases, leaving 11 bases of the junction unmatched. CDR3 DNA: TGTGCCAGCAGCCTCGTCGGGCAGGGGGCAGCTGAAGCTTTCTTT. Translation: CASSLVGQGAAEAFF.

In nucleotides, the CDR3 is TGTGCCAGCTCACCGGGGGCTACCCGGTCCGAGCAGTACTTC. Its protein product is CASSPGATRSEQYF. This rearrangement joins TRBV18 to TRBJ2-7; a possible D gene is TRBD1 (6 bases). Germline CDR1 KGHSH, CDR2 LQKENI. The CDR3 loop spans 14 amino acids. Deletions cut 3 bases from V and 6 bases from J, with 15 bases between.

The chain combines TRBV30 with TRBJ1-2; no firm D call. V gave up 4 bases and J gave up 2 bases, with 5 bases separating them. Germline V gene lookup returns CDR1 GTSNPN and CDR2 SVGIG (reference sequence). This CDR3 is built from 11 residues. CDR3 residues: CAWTANYGYTF. The CDR3 DNA is TGTGCCTGGACGGCCAACTATGGCTACACCTTC.

The rearrangement uses TRBV5-1 and TRBJ2-2, with TRBD1 matching 8 bases. Per the germline V gene, CDR1 is SGHRS and CDR2 is YFSETQ. The CDR3 covers 15 residues. Trimming removed 4 bases from V and 3 bases from J; junction bases left unmatched: 5. CDR3 amino acids: CASSRDRSDTGELFF. The DNA for the CDR3 is TGCGCCAGCAGCCGGGACAGGTCGGACACCGGGGAGCTGTTTTTT.

The chain is built from TRBV4-1 and TRBJ1-6; the match to TRBD1 covers 7 bases. V gave up 2 bases and J gave up 8 bases; unmatched junction bases: 9. CDR1 is MGHRA and CDR2 is YSYEKL in the germline V gene. The CDR3 covers 16 residues. The CDR3 DNA reads TGCGCCAGCAGCCAACCCAGGGGGAAGAGTGATTCACCCCTCCACTTT. Protein product: CASSQPRGKSDSPLHF.

This chain links TRBV10-2 with TRBJ2-7, with 9 bases matching TRBD1. In germline, CDR1 is WSHSY, CDR2 SAAADI. The CDR3 is 12 residues long. With V trimmed by 8 bases and J by 7 bases, 6 bases remained unmatched. For the CDR3, the DNA is TGCGCCAGCCAAGATGGACAGGGGGAGCAGTACTTC. Its protein is CASQDGQGEQYF.